Listed below are T cell receptor beta chains from one sample, sequenced in a study of radiotherapy plus CTLA-4 blockade in lung cancer. Libraries were prepared by immunoSEQ multiplex PCR; TCRdb keeps only in-frame clonotypes and omits some of them. In the table there are roughly 92,000 clones, 75% to 90% of which are singletons. The sequencing used peripheral blood, collected from a patient treated with radiotherapy plus ipilimumab. These TCRs come from a human donor with non-small cell lung cancer who had a partial response to radiotherapy plus ipilimumab. Each CDR3 is given with its conserved first and last residue. Each record gives: J gene, V gene, clone size, D gene, CDR3 DNA, CDR3 protein. The D gene is left open where the match is weak. Clone size, where shown, is once, few, many, or a class for clones that have expanded.

j_call: TRBJ1-3; v_call: TRBV28; clone_size: once; d_call: -; cdr3_nt: TGTGCCAGCAGTTTTAATGGACAGACGTCTGGAAACACCATATATTTT; cdr3_aa: CASSFNGQTSGNTIYF
j_call: TRBJ1-6; v_call: TRBV7-2; clone_size: -; d_call: -; cdr3_nt: TGTGCCAGCAGCTTAGAGGGGTTTGCTACACCCCTCCACTTT; cdr3_aa: CASSLEGFATPLHF
j_call: TRBJ2-2; v_call: TRBV5-1; clone_size: -; d_call: -; cdr3_nt: TGCGCCAGCAGCACAGCGAACACCGGGGAGCTGTTTTTT; cdr3_aa: CASSTANTGELFF
j_call: TRBJ2-7; v_call: TRBV7-9; clone_size: -; d_call: TRBD2; cdr3_nt: TGTGCCAGCAGCCGGGAGGGGAGGTACTACGAGCAGTACTTC; cdr3_aa: CASSREGRYYEQYF
j_call: TRBJ2-5; v_call: TRBV28; clone_size: -; d_call: TRBD2; cdr3_nt: TGTGCCAGCAGTTTTCACTTGAAGGGACTAGAACAAGAGACCCAGTACTTC; cdr3_aa: CASSFHLKGLEQETQYF
j_call: TRBJ2-5; v_call: TRBV9; clone_size: -; d_call: -; cdr3_nt: TGTGCCAGCAGCGTAGGGGGCGTGACACAAGAGACCCAGTACTTC; cdr3_aa: CASSVGGVTQETQYF
j_call: TRBJ1-4; v_call: TRBV28; clone_size: -; d_call: -; cdr3_nt: TGTGCCAGCAGTTTCCGGGGGAAAGAAAAACTGTTTTTT; cdr3_aa: CASSFRGKEKLFF
j_call: TRBJ1-1; v_call: TRBV19; clone_size: -; d_call: TRBD1; cdr3_nt: TGTGCCAGTAGAGAAACAGGGGGCAGAGGGAACACTGAAGCTTTCTTT; cdr3_aa: CASRETGGRGNTEAFF
j_call: TRBJ2-3; v_call: TRBV6-5; clone_size: -; d_call: TRBD1; cdr3_nt: TGTGCCAGCAGCATCGGGACAGCTTTCACAGATACGCAGTATTTT; cdr3_aa: CASSIGTAFTDTQYF
j_call: TRBJ2-7; v_call: TRBV5-8; clone_size: -; d_call: -; cdr3_nt: TGTGCCAGTGCGAAAGGGGCGTTGTACGAGCAGTACTTC; cdr3_aa: CASAKGALYEQYF
j_call: TRBJ1-6; v_call: TRBV7-8; clone_size: -; d_call: -; cdr3_nt: TGTGCCAGCAGCCTAGGGCAGGGGATTGATTCACCCCTCCACTTT; cdr3_aa: CASSLGQGIDSPLHF
j_call: TRBJ2-3; v_call: TRBV9; clone_size: -; d_call: TRBD2; cdr3_nt: TGTGCCAGCAGCGTAGGGGATTTAGCGGGAGCTCTATTTGGCACAGATACGCAGTATTTT; cdr3_aa: CASSVGDLAGALFGTDTQYF
j_call: TRBJ2-7; v_call: TRBV28; clone_size: -; d_call: TRBD2; cdr3_nt: TGTGCCAGCAGCACGACTAGCGGGGGACCCTACGAGCAGTACTTC; cdr3_aa: CASSTTSGGPYEQYF
j_call: TRBJ2-2; v_call: TRBV10-3; clone_size: -; d_call: TRBD2; cdr3_nt: TGTGCCATCAGCGGACTAGCGGGAGCCTTTAACACCGGGGAGCTGTTTTTT; cdr3_aa: CAISGLAGAFNTGELFF
j_call: TRBJ2-3; v_call: TRBV7-2; clone_size: -; d_call: -; cdr3_nt: TGTGCCAGCAGCTTAGGACTCACAGATACGCAGTATTTT; cdr3_aa: CASSLGLTDTQYF
j_call: TRBJ2-1; v_call: TRBV5-1; clone_size: few; d_call: TRBD2; cdr3_nt: TGCGCCAGCAGCCCAGTCGGGACTAGCGGGACTGCTACCTACAATGAGCAGTTCTTC; cdr3_aa: CASSPVGTSGTATYNEQFF
j_call: TRBJ2-3; v_call: TRBV7-2; clone_size: -; d_call: TRBD2; cdr3_nt: TGTGCCAGCAGCTTGGGACTAGCAGAAACGCAGTATTTT; cdr3_aa: CASSLGLAETQYF
j_call: TRBJ2-3; v_call: TRBV6-5; clone_size: -; d_call: TRBD2; cdr3_nt: TGTGCCAGCAGTTACTCCGAAGCGGGAAGCACAGATACGCAGTATTTT; cdr3_aa: CASSYSEAGSTDTQYF
j_call: TRBJ2-5; v_call: TRBV5-1; clone_size: -; d_call: TRBD1; cdr3_nt: TGCGCCAGCAGCCTTACCCGACAGGGGTTGGAGACCCAGTACTTC; cdr3_aa: CASSLTRQGLETQYF
j_call: TRBJ1-2; v_call: TRBV6-1; clone_size: -; d_call: -; cdr3_nt: TGTGCCAGCACACACAGCCCCTATGGCTACACCTTC; cdr3_aa: CASTHSPYGYTF
j_call: TRBJ1-1; v_call: TRBV18; clone_size: -; d_call: -; cdr3_nt: TGTGCCAGCACAGTCTCAGGGGCAAGCACTGAAGCTTTCTTT; cdr3_aa: CASTVSGASTEAFF
j_call: TRBJ2-1; v_call: TRBV7-2; clone_size: -; d_call: -; cdr3_nt: TGTGCCAGCAGCTTAGAAATAGATGAGCAGTTCTTC; cdr3_aa: CASSLEIDEQFF
j_call: TRBJ1-1; v_call: TRBV28; clone_size: -; d_call: -; cdr3_nt: TGTGCCAGCACCATGAACACTGAAGCTTTCTTT; cdr3_aa: CASTMNTEAFF
j_call: TRBJ2-5; v_call: TRBV5-1; clone_size: -; d_call: TRBD2; cdr3_nt: TGCGCCAGCAGCTTGGAGACTAGCGGGAGTGGGGAGACCCAGTACTTC; cdr3_aa: CASSLETSGSGETQYF
j_call: TRBJ2-1; v_call: TRBV4-3; clone_size: -; d_call: -; cdr3_nt: TGCGCCAGCAGCCAAGATCCCGGGAATGAGCAGTTCTTC; cdr3_aa: CASSQDPGNEQFF
j_call: TRBJ1-4; v_call: TRBV27; clone_size: -; d_call: -; cdr3_nt: TGTGCCAGCAGTTTATTGGGGCCGGGCGAAAAACTGTTTTTT; cdr3_aa: CASSLLGPGEKLFF
j_call: TRBJ2-1; v_call: TRBV6-5; clone_size: -; d_call: TRBD1; cdr3_nt: TGTGCCAGCAGACAGGGGGGTGGTGAGCAGTTCTTC; cdr3_aa: CASRQGGGEQFF
j_call: TRBJ2-7; v_call: TRBV19; clone_size: few; d_call: TRBD2; cdr3_nt: TGTGCCAGTAGTATAGAGACTAGCGGGAGAGGCGAGCAGTACTTC; cdr3_aa: CASSIETSGRGEQYF
j_call: TRBJ1-2; v_call: TRBV5-4; clone_size: -; d_call: -; cdr3_nt: TGTGCCAGCAGCCTAGACTTCCTTTATGGCTACACCTTC; cdr3_aa: CASSLDFLYGYTF
j_call: TRBJ2-2; v_call: TRBV18; clone_size: -; d_call: TRBD1; cdr3_nt: TGTGCCAGCTCACCCTTGACAGGGGGTACCGGGGAGCTGTTTTTT; cdr3_aa: CASSPLTGGTGELFF
j_call: TRBJ2-1; v_call: TRBV7-3; clone_size: -; d_call: TRBD2; cdr3_nt: TGTGCCAGCAGCTTGGATATAGCGGGAGGGTCCGTTGAGCAGTTCTTC; cdr3_aa: CASSLDIAGGSVEQFF
j_call: TRBJ1-3; v_call: TRBV7-8; clone_size: -; d_call: -; cdr3_nt: TGTGCCAGCAGCTTAGTCTCTGCTGGAAACACCATATATTTT; cdr3_aa: CASSLVSAGNTIYF
j_call: TRBJ1-3; v_call: TRBV6-1; clone_size: few; d_call: TRBD1; cdr3_nt: TGTGCCAGCAGTGAGGACAGGGGGATCGGAAACACCATATATTTT; cdr3_aa: CASSEDRGIGNTIYF
j_call: TRBJ1-1; v_call: TRBV27; clone_size: -; d_call: -; cdr3_nt: TGTGCCAGCAGTTTACGCGGCGCTGAAGCTTTCTTT; cdr3_aa: CASSLRGAEAFF
j_call: TRBJ2-2; v_call: TRBV9; clone_size: -; d_call: -; cdr3_nt: TGTGCCAGCAGCGTCCCAGGGGACACCGGGGAGCTGTTTTTT; cdr3_aa: CASSVPGDTGELFF
j_call: TRBJ1-1; v_call: TRBV27; clone_size: -; d_call: TRBD1; cdr3_nt: TGTGCCAGCATTGACAGGGGGGAAAACACTGAAGCTTTCTTT; cdr3_aa: CASIDRGENTEAFF
j_call: TRBJ1-1; v_call: TRBV5-1; clone_size: -; d_call: TRBD1; cdr3_nt: TGCGCCAGCAGCCGACAGGGACCGGGCACTGAAGCTTTCTTT; cdr3_aa: CASSRQGPGTEAFF
j_call: TRBJ2-1; v_call: TRBV5-4; clone_size: -; d_call: TRBD2; cdr3_nt: TGTGCCAGCAGCTTGGGGGAGGGCCATTGGGAGCAGTTCTTC; cdr3_aa: CASSLGEGHWEQFF
j_call: TRBJ1-1; v_call: TRBV28; clone_size: -; d_call: -; cdr3_nt: TGTGCCAGCGTCGGGGGTCGCCGGGCTTTCTTT; cdr3_aa: CASVGGRRAFF
j_call: TRBJ2-3; v_call: TRBV7-9; clone_size: -; d_call: -; cdr3_nt: TGTGCCAGCAGCCGTCAGGGTACGCAGTATTTT; cdr3_aa: CASSRQGTQYF
j_call: TRBJ1-2; v_call: TRBV7-3; clone_size: -; d_call: -; cdr3_nt: TGTGCCAGCAGCTTCGGCGGCCCGGAGTACACCTTC; cdr3_aa: CASSFGGPEYTF
j_call: TRBJ2-3; v_call: TRBV9; clone_size: once; d_call: -; cdr3_nt: TGTGCCAGCAGAGGGGGCACAGATACGCAGTATTTT; cdr3_aa: CASRGGTDTQYF
j_call: TRBJ2-2; v_call: TRBV6-5; clone_size: -; d_call: -; cdr3_nt: TGTGCCAGCAGCCTTCTCACCGGGGAGCTGTTTTTT; cdr3_aa: CASSLLTGELFF
j_call: TRBJ2-4; v_call: TRBV28; clone_size: -; d_call: TRBD2; cdr3_nt: TGTGCCAGCAGCCCGGGGGGGATCGCCAAAAACATTCAGTACTTC; cdr3_aa: CASSPGGIAKNIQYF
j_call: TRBJ1-5; v_call: TRBV30; clone_size: -; d_call: -; cdr3_nt: TGTGCCTGGAGTGTCGGAGGGAGCAATCAGCCCCAGCATTTT; cdr3_aa: CAWSVGGSNQPQHF
j_call: TRBJ2-1; v_call: TRBV1; clone_size: -; d_call: -; cdr3_nt: TGCACCAGCAGCCAAGGGGAACTAGCGGGAGAGGAGGGGTTGGATGAGCAGTTCTTC; cdr3_aa: CTSSQGELAGEEGLDEQFF
j_call: TRBJ1-1; v_call: TRBV5-1; clone_size: -; d_call: -; cdr3_nt: TGCGCCAGCAGCTCGTTAGAGAACACTGAAGCTTTCTTT; cdr3_aa: CASSSLENTEAFF
j_call: TRBJ2-2; v_call: TRBV7-6; clone_size: -; d_call: -; cdr3_nt: TGTGCCAGCAGCTTAGTTAAGCGGGCCGGGGAGCTGTTTTTT; cdr3_aa: CASSLVKRAGELFF
j_call: TRBJ2-1; v_call: TRBV9; clone_size: -; d_call: -; cdr3_nt: TGTGCCAGCAGCGTTCGAGGGAGCTTGAGCTCCTACAATGAGCAGTTCTTC; cdr3_aa: CASSVRGSLSSYNEQFF
j_call: TRBJ2-2; v_call: TRBV30; clone_size: once; d_call: TRBD2; cdr3_nt: TGTGCCTGGAGCAAAAGTGGACTAGCGGGAGTCGCCGGGGAGCTGTTTTTT; cdr3_aa: CAWSKSGLAGVAGELFF
j_call: TRBJ1-1; v_call: TRBV29-1; clone_size: -; d_call: -; cdr3_nt: TGCAGCGTTGTCTCCGGGTCCAGGAACACTGAAGCTTTCTTT; cdr3_aa: CSVVSGSRNTEAFF
j_call: TRBJ1-5; v_call: TRBV6-1; clone_size: -; d_call: TRBD1; cdr3_nt: TGTGCCAGCAGTGGGGGGACAGTATACGATCAGCCCCAGCATTTT; cdr3_aa: CASSGGTVYDQPQHF
j_call: TRBJ1-5; v_call: TRBV9; clone_size: -; d_call: -; cdr3_nt: TGTGCCAGCAGCGACGGTGGGAGGAATCAGCCCCAGCATTTT; cdr3_aa: CASSDGGRNQPQHF
j_call: TRBJ2-7; v_call: TRBV7-9; clone_size: -; d_call: TRBD2; cdr3_nt: TGTGCCAGCAGCTCCTTAGCGGGAACCTACGAGCAGTACTTC; cdr3_aa: CASSSLAGTYEQYF
j_call: TRBJ2-2; v_call: TRBV11-1; clone_size: -; d_call: -; cdr3_nt: TGTGCCAGCAGCTTAGGAGGGTTAAACACCGGGGAGCTGTTTTTT; cdr3_aa: CASSLGGLNTGELFF